This section outlines one TCR beta chain sequence together with its context. The data originate from a study of T cell responses to AZD1222 COVID-19 vaccine. Assay: immunoSEQ multiplex PCR; the TCRdb copy retains only in-frame clones and omits some. Among roughly 120,000 clones listed, around 92% were seen once. This specimen consisted of peripheral blood, obtained on day 0 of AZD1222 vaccination. The receptor's source is an adult in good health.

The CDR3: CASSQTGEYGYTF. CDR3 DNA: TGTGCCAGCTCACAAACAGGGGAATATGGCTACACCTTC. The chain is built from TRBV18 and TRBJ1-2, with 7 bases identical to TRBD1. This CDR3 contains 13 residues. Looked up from germline, CDR1 is KGHSH and CDR2 is LQKENI. V lost 4 bases and J lost 5; bases outside the gene matches: 4.